The TCR beta chain under discussion was sequenced for a study of long-term antiretroviral therapy in people with HIV. Trimming removed 4 bases from V and 5 bases from J, with 18 bases in between. The germline V gene has CDR1 SQVTM and CDR2 ANQGSEA. The CDR3 runs to 14 residues. The assay, immunoSEQ v3.0, was run at survey level. Repertoires were generated with immunoSEQ multiplex PCR, while TCRdb's copy carries only in-frame clones and drops some. The profile shows tens of thousands of clones, 65% to 90% of them singletons. The sample was unsorted PBMCs, taken about 3.5 years after starting antiretroviral therapy. The chain joins TRBV29-1 to TRBJ2-7; the D gene is possibly TRBD1 (6 bases). This TCR was sampled from a man aged 18 to 30 with HIV. The CDR3 sequence is CSVVFGGLRDEQYF. CDR3 coding DNA: TGCAGCGTTGTATTTGGGGGCCTTCGTGACGAGCAGTACTTC.